The T cell receptor beta chain described here comes from a study of radiation and T cells in renal cell carcinoma. Study-level findings and limits: Top tumor clonotypes rose in blood 2 weeks post-radiation, then contracted.

With respect to this clone: Its antigen is currently unknown.

TCRdb's table, derived via immunoSEQ multiplex PCR, lists solely in-frame clones and lacks some. Of 130,000 to 150,000 clones listed, about 88% are singletons. This sample's time point: baseline pretreatment blood. Treatment described: 15 Gy SBRT to primary tumor, nephrectomy 4 weeks later. The germline CDR1 and CDR2 sequences are SGHDN and FVKESK. V gave up 3 bases and J gave up 6 bases, with 14 bases separating them. CDR3 size: 14 residues. The V call is TRBV14, the J call TRBJ2-5, with D possibly TRBD2 on 5 matching bases. The source material was blood, sampled from a patient whose treatment included radiotherapy and nephrectomy. This TCR derives from a woman aged 70-85 years with renal cell carcinoma. The CDR3: CASSHAQRRQTQYF. The CDR3 DNA is TGTGCCAGCAGCCACGCCCAGCGGCGGCAGACCCAGTACTTC.